These T cell receptor beta chains were read from a single sample in a study of blood T cells in healthy people across ages. TCRdb recomputed calls from the 5' RACE reads with MiXCR, one row per CDR3 protein. The data hold approximately 1.5 million distinct CDR3 sequences, with about 32% observed a single time. The source material was blood. The origin of the receptors is a woman aged 30 to 39 in good health. Both conserved end residues are part of each CDR3. Fields, in order: clone size, V gene, D gene, J gene, CDR3 DNA, CDR3 protein. A D gene is named only where the DNA matches it firmly. A clone size is listed for some rows: how often the clone was seen (once, few, many), or a class if it is expanded.

size: many
V: TRBV7-2
D: .
J: TRBJ2-3
DNA: TGTGCCAGCAGCCCCCGGGGTACGCAGTATTTT
CDR3: CASSPRGTQYF

size: .
V: TRBV20-1
D: .
J: TRBJ1-5
DNA: TGCAGTGCTAGAGAATTCGTTGGCAATCAGCCCCAGCATTTT
CDR3: CSAREFVGNQPQHF

size: few
V: TRBV11-2
D: .
J: TRBJ1-6
DNA: TGTGCCAGCAGCTTAGGGGGTAGTAATTCACCCCTCCACTTT
CDR3: CASSLGGSNSPLHF

size: few
V: TRBV20-1
D: .
J: TRBJ2-7
DNA: TGCAGTGCTCACGGGACTGTTTCCGAGCAGTACTTC
CDR3: CSAHGTVSEQYF

size: .
V: TRBV14
D: TRBD2
J: TRBJ2-7
DNA: TGTGCCAGCAGCTTTACTAGCGGGAGATACTACGAGCAGTACTTC
CDR3: CASSFTSGRYYEQYF

size: many
V: TRBV29-1
D: TRBD1
J: TRBJ2-6
DNA: TGCAGCGTCCGGCACAGGGGACAAACCTCTGGGGCCAACGTCCTGACTTTC
CDR3: CSVRHRGQTSGANVLTF

size: .
V: TRBV14
D: TRBD2
J: TRBJ2-7
DNA: TGCGCCAGCAGCCTCACGGGGGGACGTTACTCCTACGAGCAGTACTTC
CDR3: CASSLTGGRYSYEQYF

size: few
V: TRBV28
D: .
J: TRBJ1-4
DNA: TGTGCCAGCGGGGGTGCGGATCCTACTAATGAAAAACTGTTTTTT
CDR3: CASGGADPTNEKLFF

size: few
V: TRBV28
D: .
J: TRBJ2-7
DNA: TGTGCCAGCAGATTCGCGCCCTCCTACGAGCAGTACTTC
CDR3: CASRFAPSYEQYF

size: .
V: TRBV3-1
D: .
J: TRBJ2-3
DNA: TGTGCCAGCAGCCAAGATCCTGTTTTGACAGATGCGCAGTATTTT
CDR3: CASSQDPVLTDAQYF

size: many
V: TRBV7-9
D: TRBD2
J: TRBJ2-1
DNA: TGTGCCAGCAGCCCCGGGACTAGCGGGAGGGACAATGAGCAGTTCTTC
CDR3: CASSPGTSGRDNEQFF

size: .
V: TRBV6-2/TRBV6-3
D: .
J: TRBJ1-4
DNA: TGTGCCAGCAGTTACTCGTGGGCTTATAATGAAAAACTGTTTTTT
CDR3: CASSYSWAYNEKLFF

size: .
V: TRBV4-1
D: .
J: TRBJ2-7
DNA: TGCGCCAGCAGCCTACCGGCGGAAGGCTACGAGCAGTACTTC
CDR3: CASSLPAEGYEQYF

size: few
V: TRBV7-9
D: TRBD1
J: TRBJ2-5
DNA: TGTGCCAGCAGCTCCCGCCCCGGGACAGGGGGCTGGGAGACCCAGTACTTC
CDR3: CASSSRPGTGGWETQYF

size: few
V: TRBV3-1
D: TRBD1
J: TRBJ1-4
DNA: TGTGCCAGCAGCCAGGGGACAGGACTAACGGAAAAACTGTTTTTT
CDR3: CASSQGTGLTEKLFF

size: .
V: TRBV11-2
D: TRBD2
J: TRBJ2-7
DNA: TGTGCCAGCAGCTCTAGGGGCGACGGGACTAGCGGGAGGGTAAGCTCCTACGAGCAGTACTTC
CDR3: CASSSRGDGTSGRVSSYEQYF